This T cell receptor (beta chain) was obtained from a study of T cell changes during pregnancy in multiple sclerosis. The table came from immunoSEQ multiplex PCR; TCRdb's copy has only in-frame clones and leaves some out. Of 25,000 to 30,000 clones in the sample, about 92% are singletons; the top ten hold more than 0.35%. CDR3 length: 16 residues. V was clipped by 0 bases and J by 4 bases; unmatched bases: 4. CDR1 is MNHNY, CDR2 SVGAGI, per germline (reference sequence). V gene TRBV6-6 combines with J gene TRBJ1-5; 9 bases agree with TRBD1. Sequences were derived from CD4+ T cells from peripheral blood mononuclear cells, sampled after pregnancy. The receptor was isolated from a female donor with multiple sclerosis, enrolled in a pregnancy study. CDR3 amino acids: CASSYSGTGWNQPQHF. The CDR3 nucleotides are TGTGCCAGCAGTTACTCCGGGACAGGGTGGAATCAGCCCCAGCATTTT.